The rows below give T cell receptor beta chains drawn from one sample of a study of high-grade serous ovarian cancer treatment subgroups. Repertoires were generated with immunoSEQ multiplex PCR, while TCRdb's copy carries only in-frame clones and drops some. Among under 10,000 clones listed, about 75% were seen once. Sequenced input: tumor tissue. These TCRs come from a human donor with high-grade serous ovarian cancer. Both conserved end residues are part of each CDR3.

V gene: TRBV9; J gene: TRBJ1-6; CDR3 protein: CASSVGGGWDSPLHF
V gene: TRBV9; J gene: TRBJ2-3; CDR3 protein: CASSMQGGEDTQYF
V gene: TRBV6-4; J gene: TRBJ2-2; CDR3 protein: CASSDRDTGELFF
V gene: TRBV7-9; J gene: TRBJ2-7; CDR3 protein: CASSPVGGHEQYF
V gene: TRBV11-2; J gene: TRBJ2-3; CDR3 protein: CASSLAGVGDTQYF
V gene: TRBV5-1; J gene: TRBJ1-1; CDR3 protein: CASSPGTLNTEAFF
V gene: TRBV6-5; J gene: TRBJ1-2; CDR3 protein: CASRLRDRWGYGYTF
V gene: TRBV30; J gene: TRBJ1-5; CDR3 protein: CAWSVQGWQPQHF
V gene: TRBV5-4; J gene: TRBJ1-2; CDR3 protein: CASNYDRRYGYTF
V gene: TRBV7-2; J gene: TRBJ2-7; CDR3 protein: CASSLEEFRSYEQYF
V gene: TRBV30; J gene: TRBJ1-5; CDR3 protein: CAWRASRGCQPQHF
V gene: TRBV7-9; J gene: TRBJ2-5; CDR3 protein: CASSLGVSGGETQYF
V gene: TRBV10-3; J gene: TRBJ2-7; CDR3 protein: CAISESMEGEQYF
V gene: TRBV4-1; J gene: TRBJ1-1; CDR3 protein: CASSHSQGVGTEAFF
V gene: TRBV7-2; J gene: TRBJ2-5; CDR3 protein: CASSLGRGTVKETQYF
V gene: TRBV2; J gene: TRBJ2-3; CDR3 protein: CASSGASGGGTDTQYF
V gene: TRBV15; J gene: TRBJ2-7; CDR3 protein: CATSPRTGSVYEQYF
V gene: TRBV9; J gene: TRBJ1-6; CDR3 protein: CASSVDPWGEGYNSPLHF
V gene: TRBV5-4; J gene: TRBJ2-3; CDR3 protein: CASSSTGGPDTQYF
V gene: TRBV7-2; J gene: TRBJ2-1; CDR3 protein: CASSSLWGPRANEQFF
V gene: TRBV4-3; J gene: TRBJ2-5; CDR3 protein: CASSQDLAHQETQYF
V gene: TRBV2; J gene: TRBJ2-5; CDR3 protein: CASRQAQETQYF
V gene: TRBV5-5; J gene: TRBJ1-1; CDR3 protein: CASSLDINLDTEAFF
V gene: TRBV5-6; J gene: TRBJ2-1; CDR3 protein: CASSLLTSDYEQFF
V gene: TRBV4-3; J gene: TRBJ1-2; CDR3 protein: CASSQQPGGTEGYTF
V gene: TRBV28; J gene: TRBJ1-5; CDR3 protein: CASSRYDQPQHF
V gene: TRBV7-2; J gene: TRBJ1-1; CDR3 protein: CASSLVGTNTEAFF
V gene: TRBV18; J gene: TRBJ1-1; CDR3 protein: CASSQQGANTEAFF
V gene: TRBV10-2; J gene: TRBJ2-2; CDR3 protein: CASRWAETGELFF
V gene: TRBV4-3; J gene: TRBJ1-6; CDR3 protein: CASSRTGNRVYNSPLHF
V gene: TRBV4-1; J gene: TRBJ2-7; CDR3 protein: CASSVTSGGAHEQYF
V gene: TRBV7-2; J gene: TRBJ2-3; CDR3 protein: CASSPGLAGTYTQYF
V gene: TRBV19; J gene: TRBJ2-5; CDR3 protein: CASTQEGRVQETQYF
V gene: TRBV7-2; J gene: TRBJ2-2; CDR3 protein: CASSLSGGPITGELFF
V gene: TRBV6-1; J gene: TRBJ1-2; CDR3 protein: CASSSRGGWNYGYTF
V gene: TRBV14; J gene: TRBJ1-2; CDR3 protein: CASSQGADYGYTF
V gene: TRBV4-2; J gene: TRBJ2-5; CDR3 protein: CASSQTTSGGAETQYF
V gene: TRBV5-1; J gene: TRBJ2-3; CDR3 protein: CASSLVTSGLTDTQYF
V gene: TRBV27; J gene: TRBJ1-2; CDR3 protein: CASSLGTGGYGYTF
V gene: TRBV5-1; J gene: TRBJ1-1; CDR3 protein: CASSPWTGENTEAFF
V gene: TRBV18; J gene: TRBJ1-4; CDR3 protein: CASSPTGYYEKLFF
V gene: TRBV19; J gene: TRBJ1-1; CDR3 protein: CASSLGQVNTEAFF
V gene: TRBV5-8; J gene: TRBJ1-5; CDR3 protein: CASSWTAQSPQHF
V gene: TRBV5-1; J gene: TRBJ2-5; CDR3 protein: CASSLGGGPGETQYF
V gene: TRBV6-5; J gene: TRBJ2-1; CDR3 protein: CASSYSSGGLYNEQFF
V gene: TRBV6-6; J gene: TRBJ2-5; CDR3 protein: CASSQGRVETQYF
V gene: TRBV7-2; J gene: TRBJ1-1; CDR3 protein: CASSLRRATEAFF
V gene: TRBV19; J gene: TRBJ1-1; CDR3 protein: CASSILGLREGIMTEAFF
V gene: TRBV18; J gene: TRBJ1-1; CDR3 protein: CASSSWTANTEAFF
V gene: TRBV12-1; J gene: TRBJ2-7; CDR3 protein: CASSQAPRSIF
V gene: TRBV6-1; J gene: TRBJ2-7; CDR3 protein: CASTERKGALNEQYF
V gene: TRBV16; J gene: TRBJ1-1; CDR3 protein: CASTPSGGVEAFF
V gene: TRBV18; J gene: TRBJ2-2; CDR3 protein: CASSLPITGRYTGELFF
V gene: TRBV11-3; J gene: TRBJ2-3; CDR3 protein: CASRRTGTDTQYF
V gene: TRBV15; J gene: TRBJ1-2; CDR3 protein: CATSSGRQTDGYTF
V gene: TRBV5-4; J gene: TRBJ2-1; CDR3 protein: CASSSNSGDSYNEQFF